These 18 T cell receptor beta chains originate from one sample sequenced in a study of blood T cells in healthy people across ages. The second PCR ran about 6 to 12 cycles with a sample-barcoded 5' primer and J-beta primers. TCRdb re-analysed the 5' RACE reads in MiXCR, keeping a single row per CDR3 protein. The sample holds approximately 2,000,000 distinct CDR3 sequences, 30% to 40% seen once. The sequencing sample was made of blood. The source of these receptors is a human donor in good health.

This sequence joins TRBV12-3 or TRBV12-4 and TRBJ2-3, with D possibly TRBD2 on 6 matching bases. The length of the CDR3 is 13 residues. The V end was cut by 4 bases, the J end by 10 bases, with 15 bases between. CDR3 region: CASSSHWTMAQYF. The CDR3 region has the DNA TGTGCCAGCAGTTCACACTGGACTATGGCGCAGTATTTT.

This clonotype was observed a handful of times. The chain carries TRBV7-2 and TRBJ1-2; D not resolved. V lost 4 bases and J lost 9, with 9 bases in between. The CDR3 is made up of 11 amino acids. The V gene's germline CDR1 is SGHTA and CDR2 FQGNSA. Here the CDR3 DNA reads TGTGCCAGCAGCTCAGGAGGTAGCTACACCTTC. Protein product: CASSSGGSYTF. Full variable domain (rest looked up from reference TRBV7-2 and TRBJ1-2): GAGVSQSPSNKVTEKGKDVELRCDPISGHTALYWYRQSLGQGLEFLIYFQGNSAPDKSGLPSDRFSAERTGGSVSTLTIQRTQQEDSAVYLCASSSGGSYTFGSGTRLTVV.

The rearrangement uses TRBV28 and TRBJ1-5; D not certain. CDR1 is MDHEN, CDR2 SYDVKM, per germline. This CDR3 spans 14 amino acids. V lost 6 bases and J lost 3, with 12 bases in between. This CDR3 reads CASSPDWLNQPQHF. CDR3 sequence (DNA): TGTGCCAGCAGCCCTGACTGGCTCAATCAGCCCCAGCATTTT.

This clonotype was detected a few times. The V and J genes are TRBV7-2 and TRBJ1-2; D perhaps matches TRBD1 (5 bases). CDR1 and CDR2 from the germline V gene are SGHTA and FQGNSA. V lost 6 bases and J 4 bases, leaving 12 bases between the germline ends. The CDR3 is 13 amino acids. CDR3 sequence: CASSTDRRYGYTF. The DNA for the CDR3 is TGTGCCAGCAGTACCGACAGACGCTATGGCTACACCTTC. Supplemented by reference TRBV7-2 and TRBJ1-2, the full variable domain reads GAGVSQSPSNKVTEKGKDVELRCDPISGHTALYWYRQSLGQGLEFLIYFQGNSAPDKSGLPSDRFSAERTGGSVSTLTIQRTQQEDSAVYLCASSTDRRYGYTFGSGTRLTVV.

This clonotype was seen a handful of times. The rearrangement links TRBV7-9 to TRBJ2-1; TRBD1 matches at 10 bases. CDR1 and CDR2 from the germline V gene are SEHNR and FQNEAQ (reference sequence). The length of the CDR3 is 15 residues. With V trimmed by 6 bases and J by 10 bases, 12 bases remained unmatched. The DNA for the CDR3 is TGTGCCAGCAGGCCCATAGGGACAGGGGAGGGGGAGCAGTTCTTC. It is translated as CASRPIGTGEGEQFF.

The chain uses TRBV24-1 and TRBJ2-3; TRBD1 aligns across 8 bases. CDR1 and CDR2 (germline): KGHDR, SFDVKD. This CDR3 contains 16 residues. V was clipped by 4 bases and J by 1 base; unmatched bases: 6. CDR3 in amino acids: CATSDPGGYGTDTQYF. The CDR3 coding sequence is TGTGCCACCAGTGACCCAGGGGGCTATGGCACAGATACGCAGTATTTT.

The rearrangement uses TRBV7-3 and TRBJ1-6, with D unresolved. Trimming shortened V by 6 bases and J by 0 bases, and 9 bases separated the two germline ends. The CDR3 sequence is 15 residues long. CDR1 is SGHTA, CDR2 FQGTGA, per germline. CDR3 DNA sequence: TGTGCCAGCAGTCCAAGCAGCTCCTATAATTCACCCCTCCACTTT. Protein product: CASSPSSSYNSPLHF.

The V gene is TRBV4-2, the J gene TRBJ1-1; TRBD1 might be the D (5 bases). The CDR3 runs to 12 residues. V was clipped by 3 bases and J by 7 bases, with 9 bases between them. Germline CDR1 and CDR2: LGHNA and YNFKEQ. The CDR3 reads CASSHRTLEAFF. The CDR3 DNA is TGTGCCAGCAGCCACCGGACACTTGAAGCTTTCTTT.

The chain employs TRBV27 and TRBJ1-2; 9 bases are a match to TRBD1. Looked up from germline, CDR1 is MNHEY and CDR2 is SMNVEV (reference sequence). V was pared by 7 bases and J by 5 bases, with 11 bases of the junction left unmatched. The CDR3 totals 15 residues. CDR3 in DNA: TGTGCCAGCAAACCTGGACAGGGGCTTGGATATGGCTACACCTTC. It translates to CASKPGQGLGYGYTF.

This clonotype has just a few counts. The CDR3 bases are TGTGCCAGCAGTTTAAATGGTGATAACTATGGCTACACCTTC. Translating gives CASSLNGDNYGYTF. The J gene is TRBJ1-2, the V gene TRBV12-3 or TRBV12-4; D is undetermined. The CDR3 has 14 amino acids. The V end lost 2 bases, the J end lost 1 base, and 8 bases lay between the germline ends.

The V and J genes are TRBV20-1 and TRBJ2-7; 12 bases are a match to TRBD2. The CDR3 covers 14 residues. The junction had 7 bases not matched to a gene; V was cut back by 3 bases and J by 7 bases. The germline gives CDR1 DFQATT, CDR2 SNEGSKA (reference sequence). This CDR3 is CSARLTSGGGEQYF. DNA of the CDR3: TGCAGTGCTAGGCTGACTAGCGGGGGTGGGGAGCAGTACTTC.

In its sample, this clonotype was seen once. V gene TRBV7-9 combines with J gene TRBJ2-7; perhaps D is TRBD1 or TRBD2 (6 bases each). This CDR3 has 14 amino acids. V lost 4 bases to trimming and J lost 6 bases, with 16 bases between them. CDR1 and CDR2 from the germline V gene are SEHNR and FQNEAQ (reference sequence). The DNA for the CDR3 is TGTGCCAGCAGCTCGCGGGACACGGGTTTCGAGCAGTACTTC. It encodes CASSSRDTGFEQYF.

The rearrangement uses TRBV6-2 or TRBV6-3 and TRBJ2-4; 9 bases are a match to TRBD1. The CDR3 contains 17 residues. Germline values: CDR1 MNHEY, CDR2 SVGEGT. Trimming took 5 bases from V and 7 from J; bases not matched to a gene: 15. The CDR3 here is CASSEGQGEPGGNIQYF. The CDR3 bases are TGTGCCAGCAGTGAGGGACAGGGAGAACCTGGGGGGAACATTCAGTACTTC.

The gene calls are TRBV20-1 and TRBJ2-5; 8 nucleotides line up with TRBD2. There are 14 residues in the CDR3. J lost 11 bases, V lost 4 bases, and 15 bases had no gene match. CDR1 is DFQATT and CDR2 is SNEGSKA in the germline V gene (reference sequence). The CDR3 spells CSAIVAGRYYGQYF. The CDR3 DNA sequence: TGCAGTGCTATCGTAGCGGGGAGATACTACGGGCAGTACTTC.

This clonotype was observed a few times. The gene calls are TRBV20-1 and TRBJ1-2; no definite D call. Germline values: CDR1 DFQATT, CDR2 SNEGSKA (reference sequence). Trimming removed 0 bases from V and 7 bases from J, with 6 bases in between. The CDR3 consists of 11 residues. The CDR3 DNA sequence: TGCAGTGCTAGAGATGATAGTGGCTACACCTTC. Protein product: CSARDDSGYTF.

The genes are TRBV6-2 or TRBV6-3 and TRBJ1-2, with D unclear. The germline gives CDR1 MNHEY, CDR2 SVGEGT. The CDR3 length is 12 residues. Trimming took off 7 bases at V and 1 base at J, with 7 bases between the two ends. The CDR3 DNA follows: TGTGCCAGCATGGGGTTTAACTATGGCTACACCTTC. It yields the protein CASMGFNYGYTF.

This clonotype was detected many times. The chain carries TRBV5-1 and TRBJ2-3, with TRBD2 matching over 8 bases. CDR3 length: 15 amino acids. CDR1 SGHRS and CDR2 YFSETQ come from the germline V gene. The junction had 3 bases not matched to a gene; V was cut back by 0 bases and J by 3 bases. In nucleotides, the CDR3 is TGCGCCAGCAGCTTGGCCGGGGGGGATACAGATACGCAGTATTTT. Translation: CASSLAGGDTDTQYF.

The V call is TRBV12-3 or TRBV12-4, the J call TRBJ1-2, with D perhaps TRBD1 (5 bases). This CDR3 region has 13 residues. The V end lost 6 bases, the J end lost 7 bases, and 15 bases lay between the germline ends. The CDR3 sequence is CASSSGVTGGYTF. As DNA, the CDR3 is TGTGCCAGCAGCTCGGGGGTTACAGGTGGCTACACCTTC.